Detailed here is one T cell receptor (beta chain). Those who donated, Caucasian adults without exception, all lived in Nashville, Tennessee. The sample belongs to a study of shared clonotypes between healthy human individuals. This CDR3 is built from 13 residues. Germline CDR1 MNHNY, CDR2 SVGAGI (reference sequence). V was shortened by 2 bases and J by 5 bases, with 7 bases between the two germline ends. The authors' processing: From ImmunoSEQ came sequences covering only the junction and carrying no quality scores, so filtering differed. Here immunoSEQ multiplex PCR was the method, and the copy in TCRdb shows in-frame clones only, minus some. V, J and clone size reflect that table, while D and trimming were determined from the DNA. The data show about 1.1 million clones, 70% to 85% seen once.

The chain employs TRBV6-6 and TRBJ2-1; D remains ambiguous. The sequence derives from a man aged 18 to 30 in good health. Some clones in this sample may be carry-over from other donors' samples. The sequenced material came from memory CD4+ T cells from PBMCs. Indicated subset: CD45RA-negative fraction. This CDR3 is CASSYPYDNEQFF. The DNA of the CDR3 is TGTGCCAGCAGTTACCCTTACGACAATGAGCAGTTCTTC.